This T cell receptor (beta chain) came from a study of prognosis after radiotherapy for stage I lung cancer. Study at large: The study recorded distant metastases in several patients (median around 7 months) after radiotherapy and no significant progression in 15.

Overall study findings and caveats: Patients who went on to get distant metastases had lower Shannon entropy after stereotactic body radiation therapy.

Trimming cost V 5 bases and J 3 bases; bases outside gene matches: 7. Per the germline V gene, CDR1 is SGHVS and CDR2 is FQNEAQ. The CDR3 is made up of 14 amino acids. It was by two-round multiplex PCR that TCR beta CDR3 was amplified from genomic DNA. It was primers specific to each TRBV and TRBJ gene that first-round PCR used. From the multiplex PCR reads, TCRdb called clonotypes with MiXCR, one entry per CDR3 protein. This sample has 13,000 to 15,000 distinct CDR3 sequences; approximately 31% occur once, and the top ten carry around 30%. By sample fraction, this clonotype is medium-sized. What it binds is not known.

The TCR originated in a donor aged 50 or older with non-small cell lung cancer. Here the sequenced sample was PBMCs, taken before or after stereotactic body radiation therapy (not recorded which). The rearrangement links TRBV7-8 to TRBJ2-7, with TRBD2 matching over 7 bases. CDR3 protein: CASSPGRANYEQYF. The DNA for the CDR3 is TGTGCCAGCAGCCCGGGGAGGGCTAACTACGAGCAGTACTTC.